This T cell receptor (beta chain) was observed in a study of cytomegalovirus exposure and HLA in healthy donors. This PCR relied on a set of 60 Vbeta primers and 13 Jbeta primers. TCRdb's copy holds only in-frame clones and misses some; the assay was immunoSEQ multiplex PCR. Here the sample spans approximately 89,000 clones, around 77% being singletons. The clonotype was recovered from a man aged 25-40 years in good health and CMV-seronegative. The sequenced material came from PBMCs.

The chain's CDR3 is CASSSGTGGTYGYTF. DNA for the CDR3: TGTGCCAGCAGCTCCGGGACAGGGGGCACATATGGCTACACCTTC. The chain carries TRBV7-6 and TRBJ1-2; 12 bases match TRBD1. Trimming cost V 4 bases and J 5 bases; bases outside gene matches: 5. The germline CDR1 and CDR2 sequences are SGHVS and FNYEAQ. This CDR3 has 15 residues.